The clone carrying this T cell receptor (beta chain) came up a few times. Its antigen is unknown. The CDR3 covers 14 residues. Losses at the gene ends were 5 bases for V and 5 bases for J; bases not matched to a gene: 5. In germline, CDR1 is SEHNR, CDR2 FQNEAQ (reference sequence). In TCRdb, the 5' RACE reads were re-called with MiXCR into one record per CDR3 protein. Here the sample spans approximately 290,000 distinct CDR3 sequences, about a sixth being singletons. This sample stems from a study of T-cell memory formation after mild COVID-19. Study-level background: Each donor largely had its own TCR clusters.

Study observations and caveats: CD4+ contracting clones lay mainly in CM and EM, CD8+ ones in EMRA. Cross-reactive memory seemingly joined, as some responding clones were found in pre-infection memory. CD4/CD8 balance held among clones contracting day 15 to 85, and later expanders leaned CD4+.

This clonotype was obtained from a man younger than 35 who had mild COVID-19 (a few samples of this study predate the infection). Cell type and time point are not known. The gene calls are TRBV7-9 and TRBJ2-3, with TRBD1 identical over 9 bases. The sample consisted of PBMCs or a T cell subset sorted from them (not recorded which). CDR3 residues: CASSRWDREDTQYF. The CDR3 DNA reads as TGTGCCAGCAGCCGCTGGGACAGGGAAGATACGCAGTATTTT. The whole variable domain, remainder taken from reference TRBV7-9 and TRBJ2-3, is DTGVSQNPRHKITKRGQNVTFRCDPISEHNRLYWYRQTLGQGPEFLTYFQNEAQLEKSRLLSDRFSAERPKGSFSTLEIQRTEQGDSAMYLCASSRWDREDTQYFGPGTRLTVL.